There are many counts of the clone carrying this T cell receptor (beta chain). The CDR3 runs to 14 residues. The germline CDR1 and CDR2 sequences are SGHNT and YYREEE (reference sequence). Trimming removed 3 bases at V and 7 bases at J, with 11 bases between. This record comes from a study of human T cells and chemical hapten exposure. Time point indicated: patch test 1, 2 weeks after DPC sensitization. Documented treatment: therapeutic diphenylcyclopropenone sensitization with weekly scalp DPC. TCRdb passed the RACE reads through MiXCR, listing each CDR3 protein once. Altogether just under 350,000 distinct CDR3 sequences are present, under 9% being singletons, with the ten largest covering 8.4%.

The sample in question was whole blood, obtained in connection with sensitization to the hapten diphenylcyclopropenone (DPC). V gene TRBV5-4 combines with J gene TRBJ1-6; TRBD1 might be the D (5 bases). The clonotype originates from a woman in her late teens or twenties with alopecia areata. Some clones in this sample may be carry-over from other donors' samples. The DNA of the CDR3 is TGTGCCAGCAGCTCAAGGGACCTCAATTCACCCCTCCACTTT. This codes for CASSSRDLNSPLHF.